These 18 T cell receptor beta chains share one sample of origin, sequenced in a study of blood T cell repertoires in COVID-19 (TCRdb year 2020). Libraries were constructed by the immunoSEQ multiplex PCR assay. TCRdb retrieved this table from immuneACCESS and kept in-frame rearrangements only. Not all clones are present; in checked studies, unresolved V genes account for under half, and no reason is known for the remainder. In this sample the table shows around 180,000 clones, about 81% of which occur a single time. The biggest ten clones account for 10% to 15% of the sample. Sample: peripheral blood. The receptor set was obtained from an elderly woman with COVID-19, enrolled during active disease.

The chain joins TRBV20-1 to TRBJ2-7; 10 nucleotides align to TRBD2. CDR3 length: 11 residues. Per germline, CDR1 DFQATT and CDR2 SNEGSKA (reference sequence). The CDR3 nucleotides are TGCAGAGTAGCGGGAGGATACGAGCAGTACTTC. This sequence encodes CRVAGGYEQYF.

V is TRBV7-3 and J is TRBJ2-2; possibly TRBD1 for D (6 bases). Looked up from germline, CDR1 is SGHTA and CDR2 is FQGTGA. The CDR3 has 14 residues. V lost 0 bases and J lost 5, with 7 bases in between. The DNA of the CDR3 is TGTGCCAGCAGCTTAACGGACAGAACCGGGGAGCTGTTTTTT. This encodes CASSLTDRTGELFF. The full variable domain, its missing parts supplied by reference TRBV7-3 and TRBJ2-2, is GAGVSQTPSNKVTEKGKYVELRCDPISGHTALYWYRQSLGQGPEFLIYFQGTGAADDSGLPNDRFFAVRPEGSVSTLKIQRTERGDSAVYLCASSLTDRTGELFFGEGSRLTVL.

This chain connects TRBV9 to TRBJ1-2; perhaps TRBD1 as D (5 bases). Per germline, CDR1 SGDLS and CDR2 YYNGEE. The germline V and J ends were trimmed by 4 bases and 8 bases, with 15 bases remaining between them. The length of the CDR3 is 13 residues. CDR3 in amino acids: CASSSGGRKGYTF. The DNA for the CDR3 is TGTGCCAGCAGCTCGGGGGGGAGAAAAGGCTACACCTTC.

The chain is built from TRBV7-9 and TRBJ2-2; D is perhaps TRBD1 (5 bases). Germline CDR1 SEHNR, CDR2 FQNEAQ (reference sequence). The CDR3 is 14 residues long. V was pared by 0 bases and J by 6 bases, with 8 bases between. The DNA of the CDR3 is TGTGCCAGCAGCTTAGCGGGGCCATCCGGGGAGCTGTTTTTT. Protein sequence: CASSLAGPSGELFF.

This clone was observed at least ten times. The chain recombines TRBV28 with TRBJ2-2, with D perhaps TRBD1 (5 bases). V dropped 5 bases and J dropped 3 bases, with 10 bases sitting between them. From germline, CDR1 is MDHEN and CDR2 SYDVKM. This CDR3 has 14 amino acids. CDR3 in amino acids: CASSITGDTGELFF. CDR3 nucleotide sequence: TGTGCCAGCAGTATAACAGGCGACACCGGGGAGCTGTTTTTT.

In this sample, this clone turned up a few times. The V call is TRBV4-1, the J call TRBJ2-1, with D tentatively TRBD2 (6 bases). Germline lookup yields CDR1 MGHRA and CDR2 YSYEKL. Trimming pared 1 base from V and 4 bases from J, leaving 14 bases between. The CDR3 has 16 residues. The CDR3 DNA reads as TGCGCCAGCAGCCAAGCCGCGGGAACGGGGTACAATGAGCAGTTCTTC. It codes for CASSQAAGTGYNEQFF.

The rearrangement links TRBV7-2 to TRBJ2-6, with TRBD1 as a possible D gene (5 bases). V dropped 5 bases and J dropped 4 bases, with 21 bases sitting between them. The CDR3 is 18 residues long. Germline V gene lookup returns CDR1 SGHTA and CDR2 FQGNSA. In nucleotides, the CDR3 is TGTGCCAGCAGCCCCTGGGGCCCTACTCTCCTCGGGGCCAACGTCCTGACTTTC. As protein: CASSPWGPTLLGANVLTF.

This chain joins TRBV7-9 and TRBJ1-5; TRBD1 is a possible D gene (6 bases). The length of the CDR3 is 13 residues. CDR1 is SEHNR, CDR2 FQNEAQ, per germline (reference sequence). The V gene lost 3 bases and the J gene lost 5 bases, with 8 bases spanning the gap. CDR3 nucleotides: TGTGCCAGCAGCTTGGCAGGGGATCAGCCCCAGCATTTT. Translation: CASSLAGDQPQHF.

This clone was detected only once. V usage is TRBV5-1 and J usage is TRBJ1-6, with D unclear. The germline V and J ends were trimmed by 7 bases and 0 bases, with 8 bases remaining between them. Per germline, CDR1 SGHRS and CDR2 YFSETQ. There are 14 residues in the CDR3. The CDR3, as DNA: TGCGCCAGCCAATTGAGCTCCTATAATTCACCCCTCCACTTT. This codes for CASQLSSYNSPLHF. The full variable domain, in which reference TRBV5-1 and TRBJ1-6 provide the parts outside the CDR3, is KAGVTQTPRYLIKTRGQQVTLSCSPISGHRSVSWYQQTPGQGLQFLFEYFSETQRNKGNFPGRFSGRQFSNSRSEMNVSTLELGDSALYLCASQLSSYNSPLHFGNGTRLTVT.

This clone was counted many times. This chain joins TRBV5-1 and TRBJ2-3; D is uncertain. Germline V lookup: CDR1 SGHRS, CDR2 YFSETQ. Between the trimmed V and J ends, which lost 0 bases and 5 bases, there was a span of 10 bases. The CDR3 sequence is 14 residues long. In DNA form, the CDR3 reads TGCGCCAGCAGCTTGGACTCCCCAGGAGATACGCAGTATTTT. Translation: CASSLDSPGDTQYF.

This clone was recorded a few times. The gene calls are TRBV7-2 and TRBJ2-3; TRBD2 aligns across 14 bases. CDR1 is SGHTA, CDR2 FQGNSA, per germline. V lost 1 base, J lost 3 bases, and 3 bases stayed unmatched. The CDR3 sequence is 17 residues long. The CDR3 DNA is TGTGCCAGCAGCTTAGTCGGGACTAGCGGGGGAACAGATACGCAGTATTTT. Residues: CASSLVGTSGGTDTQYF.

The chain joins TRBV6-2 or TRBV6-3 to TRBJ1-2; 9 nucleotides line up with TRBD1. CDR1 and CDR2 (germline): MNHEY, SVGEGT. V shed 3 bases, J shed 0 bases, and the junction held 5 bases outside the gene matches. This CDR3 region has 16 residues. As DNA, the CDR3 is TGTGCCAGCAGTTATTCCGGGACAGGGTCTAACTATGGCTACACCTTC. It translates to CASSYSGTGSNYGYTF.

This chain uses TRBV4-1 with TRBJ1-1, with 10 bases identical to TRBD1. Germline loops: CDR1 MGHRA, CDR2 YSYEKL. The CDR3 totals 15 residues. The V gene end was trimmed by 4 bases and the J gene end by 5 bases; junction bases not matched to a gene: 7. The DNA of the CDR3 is TGCGCCAGCAGCCTCCAGAGGGACAGGGGTACTGAAGCTTTCTTT. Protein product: CASSLQRDRGTEAFF.

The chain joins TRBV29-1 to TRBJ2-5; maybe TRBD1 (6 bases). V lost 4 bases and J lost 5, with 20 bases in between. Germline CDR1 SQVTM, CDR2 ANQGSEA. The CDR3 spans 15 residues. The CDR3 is CSVVSSGHPWETQYF. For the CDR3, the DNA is TGCAGCGTTGTATCCTCGGGACACCCCTGGGAGACCCAGTACTTC.

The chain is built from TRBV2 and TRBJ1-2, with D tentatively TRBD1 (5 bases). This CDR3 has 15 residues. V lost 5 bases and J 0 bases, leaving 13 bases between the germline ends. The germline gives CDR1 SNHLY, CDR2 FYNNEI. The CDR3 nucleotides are TGTGCCAGCAGTCAGGGAATGGTAGCTAACTATGGCTACACCTTC. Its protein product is CASSQGMVANYGYTF. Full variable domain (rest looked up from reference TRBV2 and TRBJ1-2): EPEVTQTPSHQVTQMGQEVILRCVPISNHLYFYWYRQILGQKVEFLVSFYNNEISEKSEIFDDQFSVERPDGSNFTLKIRSTKLEDSAMYFCASSQGMVANYGYTFGSGTRLTVV.

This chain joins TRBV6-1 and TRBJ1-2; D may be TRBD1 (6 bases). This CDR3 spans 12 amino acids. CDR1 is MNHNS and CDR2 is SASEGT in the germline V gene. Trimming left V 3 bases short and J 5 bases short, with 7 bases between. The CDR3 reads CASSEDSYGYTF. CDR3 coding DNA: TGTGCCAGCAGTGAGGACAGTTATGGCTACACCTTC.

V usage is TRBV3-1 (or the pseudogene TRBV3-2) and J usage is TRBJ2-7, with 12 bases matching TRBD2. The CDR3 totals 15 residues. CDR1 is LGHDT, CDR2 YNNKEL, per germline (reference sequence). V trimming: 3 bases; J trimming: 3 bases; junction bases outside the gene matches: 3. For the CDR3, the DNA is TGTGCCAGCAGCCACGGACTAGCGGGAAACTACGAGCAGTACTTC. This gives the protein CASSHGLAGNYEQYF.

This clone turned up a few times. CDR3 loop: CASSLSDSRIYEQYF. DNA for the CDR3: TGTGCCAGCAGTTTATCGGACAGCCGGATCTACGAGCAGTACTTC. The gene calls are TRBV27 and TRBJ2-7; D possibly corresponds to TRBD1 (6 bases). Germline V gene data show CDR1 as MNHEY and CDR2 as SMNVEV (reference sequence). The CDR3 length is 15 residues. Trimming took off 0 bases at V and 3 bases at J, with 12 bases between the two ends.